Here is one T cell receptor (beta chain) with its context. This specimen comes from a study of blood T cell repertoires in COVID-19. About the research overall: From the United States, Italy and Spain came samples of acute and convalescent COVID-19.

In the original analysis: Cell counts per sample came from amplifying reference gene primers. TCRdb's copy holds only in-frame clones and misses some; the assay was immunoSEQ multiplex PCR. D and trimming come from the DNA, and the V and J calls and clone size come from that table. The sample contains 400,000 or so clones, 80% to 90% of which appear only once. The trim removed 3 bases at V and 2 bases at J, leaving 4 bases unmatched. CDR1 is LGHNA and CDR2 is YNFKEQ in the germline V gene. The CDR3 has 15 residues. Material: PBMCs or T cells enriched from blood (not recorded which). The chain uses TRBV4-2 and TRBJ2-3, with 8 bases aligning to TRBD1. This clonotype originated in a man aged 30 to 45 who had recovered from COVID-19. The CDR3, as DNA: TGTGCCAGCAGCCAGCGACAGGGGACCACAGATACGCAGTATTTT. Its translation: CASSQRQGTTDTQYF.